This note documents a single T cell receptor (beta chain) sequence. This record comes from a study of blood T cell repertoires in COVID-19. Study information: Material from acute and convalescent COVID-19 was sourced from the United States, Italy and Spain. T cells, B-cell-depleted T cells, or PBMCs supplied cDNA or gDNA.

The CDR3 is 15 amino acids. V lost 2 bases and J lost 4; bases outside the gene matches: 5. Germline CDR1 and CDR2: MNHEY and SVGEGT. Source study methods: It was from reference gene primer amplification that nucleated cell counts were estimated. The table came from immunoSEQ multiplex PCR; TCRdb's copy has only in-frame clones and leaves some out. The V and J calls and clone size are taken from that table; D and trimming were inferred from the DNA. This sample carries over 450,000 clones, 85% to 90% of them seen once, and the ten largest clones take roughly 8%. The Seattle patients, enrolled during active infection, were followed longitudinally.

Specimen: peripheral blood. This clonotype originated in a woman between 45 and 60 years old with COVID-19, enrolled during active disease. This chain links TRBV6-2 or TRBV6-3 with TRBJ1-2; 9 bases match TRBD1. The CDR3 reads CASSYADRGFYGYTF. CDR3 in DNA: TGTGCCAGCAGTTACGCGGACAGGGGATTCTATGGCTACACCTTC.